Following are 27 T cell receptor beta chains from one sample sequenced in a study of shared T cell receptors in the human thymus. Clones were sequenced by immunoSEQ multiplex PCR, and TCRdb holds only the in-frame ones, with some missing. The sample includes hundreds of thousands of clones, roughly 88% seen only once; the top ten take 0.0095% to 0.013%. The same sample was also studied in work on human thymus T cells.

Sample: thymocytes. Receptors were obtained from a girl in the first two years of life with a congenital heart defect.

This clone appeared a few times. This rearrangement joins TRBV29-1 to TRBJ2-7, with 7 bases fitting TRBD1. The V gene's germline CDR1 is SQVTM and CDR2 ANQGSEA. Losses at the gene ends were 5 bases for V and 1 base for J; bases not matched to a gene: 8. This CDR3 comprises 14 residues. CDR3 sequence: CSVQIGTASYEQYF. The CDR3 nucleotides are TGCAGCGTTCAGATCGGGACAGCATCCTACGAGCAGTACTTC.

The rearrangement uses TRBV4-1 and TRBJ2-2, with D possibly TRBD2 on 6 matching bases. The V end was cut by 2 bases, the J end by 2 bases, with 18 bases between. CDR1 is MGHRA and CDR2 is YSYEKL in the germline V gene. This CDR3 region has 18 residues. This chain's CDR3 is CASSQFALARGNTGELFF. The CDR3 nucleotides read TGCGCCAGCAGCCAATTTGCTCTAGCGCGCGGTAACACCGGGGAGCTGTTTTTT.

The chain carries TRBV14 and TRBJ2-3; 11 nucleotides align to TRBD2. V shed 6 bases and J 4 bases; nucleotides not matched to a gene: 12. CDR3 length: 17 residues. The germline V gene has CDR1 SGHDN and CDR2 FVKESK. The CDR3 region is CASSTPLASGGPDTQYF. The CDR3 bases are TGTGCCAGCAGTACCCCCCTCGCTAGCGGGGGGCCAGATACGCAGTATTTT.

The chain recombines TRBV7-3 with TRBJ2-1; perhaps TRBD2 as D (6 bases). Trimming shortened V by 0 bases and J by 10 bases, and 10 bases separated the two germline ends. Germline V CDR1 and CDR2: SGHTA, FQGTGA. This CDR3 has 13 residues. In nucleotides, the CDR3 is TGTGCCAGCAGCTTAACCCCACTAGCAGAGCAGTTCTTC. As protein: CASSLTPLAEQFF.

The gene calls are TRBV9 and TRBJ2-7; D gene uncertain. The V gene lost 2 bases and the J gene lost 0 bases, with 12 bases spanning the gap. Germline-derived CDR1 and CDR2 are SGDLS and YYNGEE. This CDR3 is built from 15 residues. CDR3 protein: CASSVRGYSSYEQYF. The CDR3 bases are TGTGCCAGCAGCGTGCGAGGCTATAGCTCCTACGAGCAGTACTTC.

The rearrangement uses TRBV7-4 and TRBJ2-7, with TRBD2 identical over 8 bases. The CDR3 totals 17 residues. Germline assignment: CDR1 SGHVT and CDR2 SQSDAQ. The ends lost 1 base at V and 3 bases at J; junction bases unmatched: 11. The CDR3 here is CASSLEAQRGTYYEQYF. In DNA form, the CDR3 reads TGTGCCAGCAGCTTAGAGGCGCAGCGGGGGACCTACTACGAGCAGTACTTC.

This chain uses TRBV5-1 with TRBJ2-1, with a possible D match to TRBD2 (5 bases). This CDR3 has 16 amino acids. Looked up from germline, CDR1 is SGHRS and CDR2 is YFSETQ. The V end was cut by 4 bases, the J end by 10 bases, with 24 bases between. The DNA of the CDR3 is TGCGCCAGCAGCCAAAAATACCCGGTTGAGGGCCGGGAGCAGTTCTTC. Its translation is CASSQKYPVEGREQFF.

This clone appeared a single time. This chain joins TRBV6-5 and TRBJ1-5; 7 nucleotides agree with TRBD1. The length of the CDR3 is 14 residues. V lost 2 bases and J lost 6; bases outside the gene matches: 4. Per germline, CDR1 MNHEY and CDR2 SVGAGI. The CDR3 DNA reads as TGTGCCAGCAGTTACACCCCAGGGGGTCAGCCCCAGCATTTT. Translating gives CASSYTPGGQPQHF.

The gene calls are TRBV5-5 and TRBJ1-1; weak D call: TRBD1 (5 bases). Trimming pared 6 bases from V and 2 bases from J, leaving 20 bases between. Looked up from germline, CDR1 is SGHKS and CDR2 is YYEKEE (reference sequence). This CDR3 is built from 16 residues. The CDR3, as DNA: TGTGCCAGCACCCTGGACAAGGGAGGGAGTAACACTGAAGCTTTCTTT. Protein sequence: CASTLDKGGSNTEAFF.

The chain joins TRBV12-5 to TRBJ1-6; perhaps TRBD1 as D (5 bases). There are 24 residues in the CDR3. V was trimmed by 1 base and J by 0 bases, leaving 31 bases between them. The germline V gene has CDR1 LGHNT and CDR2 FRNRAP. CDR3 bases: TGTGCTAGTGGTTTGGAGTTTCGCCTGCTGGGAATATTCAGGGTTAGCTCCTATAATTCACCCCTCCACTTT. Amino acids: CASGLEFRLLGIFRVSSYNSPLHF.

CDR3 nucleotide sequence: TGTGCCAGCAGCCTAGCGGTAGCGGGGGCAACGGCAGATACGCAGTATTTT. Encoded protein: CASSLAVAGATADTQYF. This chain links TRBV28 with TRBJ2-3, with 9 bases identical to TRBD2. V lost 6 bases and J lost 4; bases outside the gene matches: 14. Germline CDR1 MDHEN, CDR2 SYDVKM. The CDR3 is made up of 17 amino acids.

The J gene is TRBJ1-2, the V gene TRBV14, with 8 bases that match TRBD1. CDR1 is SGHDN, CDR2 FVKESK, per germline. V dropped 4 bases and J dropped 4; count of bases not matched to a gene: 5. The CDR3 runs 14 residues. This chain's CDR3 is CASSPTQGAYGYTF. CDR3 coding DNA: TGTGCCAGCAGCCCGACGCAGGGGGCCTATGGCTACACCTTC. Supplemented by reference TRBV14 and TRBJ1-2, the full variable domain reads EAGVTQFPSHSVIEKGQTVTLRCDPISGHDNLYWYRRVMGKEIKFLLHFVKESKQDESGMPNNRFLAERTGGTYSTLKVQPAELEDSGVYFCASSPTQGAYGYTFGSGTRLTVV.

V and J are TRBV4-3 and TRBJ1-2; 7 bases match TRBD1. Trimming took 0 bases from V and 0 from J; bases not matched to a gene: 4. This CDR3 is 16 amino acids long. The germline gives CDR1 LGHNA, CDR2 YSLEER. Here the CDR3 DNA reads TGCGCCAGCAGCCAAGACTGGACAGGCGCTAACTATGGCTACACCTTC. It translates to CASSQDWTGANYGYTF.

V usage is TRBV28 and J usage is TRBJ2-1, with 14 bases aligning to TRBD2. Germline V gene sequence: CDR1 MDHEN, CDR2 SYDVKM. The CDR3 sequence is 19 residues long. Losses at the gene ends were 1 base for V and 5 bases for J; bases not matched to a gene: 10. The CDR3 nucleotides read TGTGCCAGCAGTTTATCTCGACTAGCGGGGGGGTTAGGGCACAATGAGCAGTTCTTC. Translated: CASSLSRLAGGLGHNEQFF. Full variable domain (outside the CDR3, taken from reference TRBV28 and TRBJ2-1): DVKVTQSSRYLVKRTGEKVFLECVQDMDHENMFWYRQDPGLGLRLIYFSYDVKMKEKGDIPEGYSVSREKKERFSLILESASTNQTSMYLCASSLSRLAGGLGHNEQFFGPGTRLTVL.

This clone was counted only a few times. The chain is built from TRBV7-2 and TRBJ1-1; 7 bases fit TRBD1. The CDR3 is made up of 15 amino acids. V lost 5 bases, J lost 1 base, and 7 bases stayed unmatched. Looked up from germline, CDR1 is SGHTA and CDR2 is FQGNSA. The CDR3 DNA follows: TGTGCCAGCAGCCCTTCACAGGGGACGAACACTGAAGCTTTCTTT. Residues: CASSPSQGTNTEAFF.

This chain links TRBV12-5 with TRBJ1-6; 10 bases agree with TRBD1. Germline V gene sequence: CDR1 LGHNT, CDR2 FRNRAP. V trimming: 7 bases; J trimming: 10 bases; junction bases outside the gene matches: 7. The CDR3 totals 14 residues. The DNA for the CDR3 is TGTGCTAGTGCCCCGACAGGGGGCAGATCACCCCTCCACTTT. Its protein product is CASAPTGGRSPLHF.

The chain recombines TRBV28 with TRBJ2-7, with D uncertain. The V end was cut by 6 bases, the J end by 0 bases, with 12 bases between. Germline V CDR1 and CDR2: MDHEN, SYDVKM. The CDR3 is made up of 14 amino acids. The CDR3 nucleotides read TGTGCCAGCAGCGCTTCTGGCCACTCCTACGAGCAGTACTTC. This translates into CASSASGHSYEQYF.

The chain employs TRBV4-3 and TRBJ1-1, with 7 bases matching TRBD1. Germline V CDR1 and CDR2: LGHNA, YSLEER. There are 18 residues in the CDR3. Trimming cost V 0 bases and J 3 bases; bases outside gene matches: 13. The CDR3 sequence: CASSQDNRGIKRDTEAFF. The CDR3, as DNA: TGCGCCAGCAGCCAAGATAACAGGGGCATAAAACGGGACACTGAAGCTTTCTTT.

CDR3 bases: TGCGCCAGCAGCTTGTCGGACAGGGGGGATTTCTCTGAAGCTTTCTTT. This sequence encodes CASSLSDRGDFSEAFF. This chain uses TRBV5-1 with TRBJ1-1; 10 positions agree with TRBD1. V trimming: 1 base; J trimming: 6 bases; junction bases outside the gene matches: 9. Germline V gene data show CDR1 as SGHRS and CDR2 as YFSETQ. The CDR3 has 16 amino acids.

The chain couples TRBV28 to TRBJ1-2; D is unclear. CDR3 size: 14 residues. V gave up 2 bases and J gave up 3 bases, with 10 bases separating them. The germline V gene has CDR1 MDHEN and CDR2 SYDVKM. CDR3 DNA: TGTGCCAGCAGTTTACGCGTACCTGACTATGGCTACACCTTC. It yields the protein CASSLRVPDYGYTF.

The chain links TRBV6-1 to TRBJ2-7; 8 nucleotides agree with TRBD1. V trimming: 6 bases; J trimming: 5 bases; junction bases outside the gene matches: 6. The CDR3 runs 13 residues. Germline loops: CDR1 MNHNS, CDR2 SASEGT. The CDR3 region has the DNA TGTGCCAGCAGCTATAACAGGGGGGACGAGCAGTACTTC. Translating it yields CASSYNRGDEQYF.

CDR3 loop: CASSFTTGLSTEAFF. As DNA, the CDR3 is TGTGCCAGCAGCTTCACTACAGGGCTATCCACTGAAGCTTTCTTT. The chain uses TRBV13 and TRBJ1-1; the D gene is possibly TRBD1 (6 bases). Germline values: CDR1 PRHDT, CDR2 FYEKMQ (reference sequence). Between the trimmed V and J ends, which lost 3 bases and 4 bases, there was a span of 15 bases. CDR3 size: 15 residues.

The CDR3 sequence: CASSGRRTGVSYNEQFF. The CDR3 region has the DNA TGCGCCAGCAGCGGGCGCCGGACAGGGGTCTCCTACAATGAGCAGTTCTTC. This rearrangement joins TRBV5-1 to TRBJ2-1; 9 bases are a match to TRBD1. This CDR3 has 17 residues. The germline gives CDR1 SGHRS, CDR2 YFSETQ. After removal of 4 bases from V and 0 bases from J, the junction contained 8 bases not matched to a gene. Combining the CDR3 with reference TRBV5-1 and TRBJ2-1 gives the whole variable domain KAGVTQTPRYLIKTRGQQVTLSCSPISGHRSVSWYQQTPGQGLQFLFEYFSETQRNKGNFPGRFSGRQFSNSRSEMNVSTLELGDSALYLCASSGRRTGVSYNEQFFGPGTRLTVL.

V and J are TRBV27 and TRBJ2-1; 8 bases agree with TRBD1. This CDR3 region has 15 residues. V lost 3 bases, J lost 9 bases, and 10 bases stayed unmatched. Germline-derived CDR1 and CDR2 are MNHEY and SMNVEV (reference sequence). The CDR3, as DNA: TGTGCCAGCAGTTTCCCCGGACAGGGTGGTAGTGAGCAGTTCTTC. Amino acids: CASSFPGQGGSEQFF.

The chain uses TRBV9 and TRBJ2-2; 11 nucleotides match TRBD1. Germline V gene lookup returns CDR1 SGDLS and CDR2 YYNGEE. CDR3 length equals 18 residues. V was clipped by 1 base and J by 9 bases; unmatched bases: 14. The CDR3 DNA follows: TGTGCCAGCAGCGTACTAGGAGGGACAGGGGGACCCACTAGGGAGCTGTTTTTT. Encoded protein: CASSVLGGTGGPTRELFF.

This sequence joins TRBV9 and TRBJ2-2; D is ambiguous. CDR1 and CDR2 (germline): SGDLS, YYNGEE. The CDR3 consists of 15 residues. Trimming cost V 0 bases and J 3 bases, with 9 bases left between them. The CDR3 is CASSVENRYTGELFF. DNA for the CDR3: TGTGCCAGCAGCGTAGAGAACAGATACACCGGGGAGCTGTTTTTT.

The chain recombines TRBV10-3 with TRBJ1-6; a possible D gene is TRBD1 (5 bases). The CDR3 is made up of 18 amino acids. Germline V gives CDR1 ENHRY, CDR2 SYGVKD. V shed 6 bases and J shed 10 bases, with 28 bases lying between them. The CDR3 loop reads CAISHTKPTGRVASPLHF. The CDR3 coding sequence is TGTGCCATCAGCCACACCAAGCCGACGGGCAGGGTGGCCTCACCCCTCCACTTT.